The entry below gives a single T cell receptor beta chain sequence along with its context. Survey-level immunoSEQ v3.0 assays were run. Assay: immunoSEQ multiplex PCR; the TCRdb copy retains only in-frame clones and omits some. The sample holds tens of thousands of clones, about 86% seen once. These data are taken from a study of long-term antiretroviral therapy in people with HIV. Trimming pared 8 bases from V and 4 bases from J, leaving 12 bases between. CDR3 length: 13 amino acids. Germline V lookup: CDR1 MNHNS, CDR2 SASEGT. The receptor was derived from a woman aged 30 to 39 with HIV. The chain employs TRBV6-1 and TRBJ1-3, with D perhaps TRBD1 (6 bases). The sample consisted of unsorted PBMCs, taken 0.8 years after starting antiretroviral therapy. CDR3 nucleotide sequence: TGTGCCAGCGACACAGGGTCAGGAAACACCATATATTTT. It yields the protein CASDTGSGNTIYF.